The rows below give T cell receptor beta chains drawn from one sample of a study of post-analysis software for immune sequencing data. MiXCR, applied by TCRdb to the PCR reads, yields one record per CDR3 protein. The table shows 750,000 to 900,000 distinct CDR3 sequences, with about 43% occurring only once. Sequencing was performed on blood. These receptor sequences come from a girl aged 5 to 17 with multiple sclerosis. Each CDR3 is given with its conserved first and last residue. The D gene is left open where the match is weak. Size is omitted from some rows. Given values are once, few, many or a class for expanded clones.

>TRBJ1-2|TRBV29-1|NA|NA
CSVDPVHGYTF
TGCAGCGTTGACCCTGTCCATGGCTACACCTTC
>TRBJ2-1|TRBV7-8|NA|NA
CASSSSLASSYNEQFF
TGTGCCAGCAGCTCCTCCCTGGCGTCCTCCTACAATGAGCAGTTCTTC
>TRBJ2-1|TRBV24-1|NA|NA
CATGTASYNEQFF
TGTGCCACCGGAACGGCATCCTACAATGAGCAGTTCTTC
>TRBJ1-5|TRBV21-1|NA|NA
CASSIGTGCKNQPQHF
TGTGCCAGCAGCATTGGGACAGGGTGTAAGAATCAGCCCCAGCATTTT
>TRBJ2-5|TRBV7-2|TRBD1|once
CASSARTGTETQYF
TGTGCCAGCAGCGCCCGGACAGGGACGGAGACCCAGTACTTC
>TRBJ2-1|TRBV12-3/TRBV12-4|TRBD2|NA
CASRLGTSGRNEQFF
TGTGCCAGCAGGCTCGGGACTAGCGGGAGGAATGAGCAGTTCTTC
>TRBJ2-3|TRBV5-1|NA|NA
CASSLDQGDTQYF
TGCGCCAGCAGCTTGGATCAGGGTGATACGCAGTATTTT
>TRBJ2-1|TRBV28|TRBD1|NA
CASTLLTGNYNEQFF
TGTGCCAGCACCCTCCTGACAGGGAATTACAATGAGCAGTTCTTC
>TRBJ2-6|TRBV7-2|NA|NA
CASSLESGPGANVLTF
TGTGCCAGCAGCTTAGAGTCAGGGCCTGGGGCCAACGTCCTGACTTTC
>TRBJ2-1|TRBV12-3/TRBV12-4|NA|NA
CASSLGPHDEQFF
TGTGCCAGCAGTTTGGGTCCTCACGATGAGCAGTTCTTC
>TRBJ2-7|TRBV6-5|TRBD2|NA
CASSTSGLAYEQYF
TGTGCCAGCAGCACTAGCGGGCTTGCCTACGAGCAGTACTTC